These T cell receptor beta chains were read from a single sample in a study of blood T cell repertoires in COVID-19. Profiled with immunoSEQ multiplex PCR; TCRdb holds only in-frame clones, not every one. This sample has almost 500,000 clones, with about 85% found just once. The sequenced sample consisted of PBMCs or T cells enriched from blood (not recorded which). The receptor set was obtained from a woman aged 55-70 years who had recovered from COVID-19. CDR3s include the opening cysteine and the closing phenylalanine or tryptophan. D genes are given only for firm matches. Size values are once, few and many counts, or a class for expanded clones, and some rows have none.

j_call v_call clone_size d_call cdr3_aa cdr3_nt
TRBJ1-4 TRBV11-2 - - CASSLDTPPGKLFF TGTGCCAGCAGCTTAGATACCCCCCCGGGGAAACTGTTTTTT
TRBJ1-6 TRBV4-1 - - CASSQDMRETLHF TGCGCCAGCAGCCAAGATATGAGGGAAACCCTCCACTTT
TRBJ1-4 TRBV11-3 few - CASSDRDTHEKLFF TGTGCCAGCAGCGACCGGGACACTCATGAAAAACTGTTTTTT
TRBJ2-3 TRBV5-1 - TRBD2 CASSLPLAGALTDTQYF TGCGCCAGCAGCTTACCGTTAGCGGGGGCCCTCACAGATACGCAGTATTTT
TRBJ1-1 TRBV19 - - CASSRKTANTEAFF TGTGCCAGTAGTAGGAAGACAGCGAACACTGAAGCTTTCTTT
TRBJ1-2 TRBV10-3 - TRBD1 CAISEVLRDRGLFGYGYTF TGTGCCATCAGTGAGGTTTTGCGAGACAGGGGGCTATTCGGGTATGGCTACACCTTC
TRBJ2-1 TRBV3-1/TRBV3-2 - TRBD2 CASSPDGAGGPDYNEQFF TGTGCCAGCAGCCCCGACGGAGCGGGGGGGCCTGACTACAATGAGCAGTTCTTC
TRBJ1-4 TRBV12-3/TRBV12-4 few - CASNNRGEKLFF TGTGCCAGCAACAATAGGGGGGAAAAACTGTTTTTT
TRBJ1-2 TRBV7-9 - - CASSLTGSYGYTF TGTGCCAGCAGCTTAACAGGGTCTTATGGCTACACCTTC
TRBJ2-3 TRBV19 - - CASKVGGKRTDTQYF TGTGCCAGTAAGGTTGGCGGGAAACGCACAGATACGCAGTATTTT
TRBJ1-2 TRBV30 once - CAWSVYGYPENGYTF TGTGCCTGGAGTGTCTATGGTTATCCCGAGAATGGCTACACCTTC
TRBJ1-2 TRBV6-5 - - CASRAGVRYGYTF TGTGCCAGCAGGGCAGGGGTGCGCTATGGCTACACCTTC
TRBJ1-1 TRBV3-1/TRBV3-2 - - CASSQDLVQGNTEAFF TGTGCCAGCAGCCAAGATCTCGTACAGGGGAACACTGAAGCTTTCTTT
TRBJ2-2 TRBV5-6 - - CASSFGLNTGELFF TGTGCCAGCAGCTTCGGACTGAACACCGGGGAGCTGTTTTTT
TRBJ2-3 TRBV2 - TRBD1 CASTGQGTDTQYF TGTGCCAGCACTGGACAGGGGACAGATACGCAGTATTTT
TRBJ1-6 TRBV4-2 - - CASSQDQVQNSPLHF TGTGCCAGCAGCCAAGATCAAGTCCAGAATTCACCCCTCCACTTT
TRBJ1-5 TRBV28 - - CASSLGGRIDQPQHF TGTGCCAGCAGTTTGGGGGGGCGCATCGATCAGCCCCAGCATTTT
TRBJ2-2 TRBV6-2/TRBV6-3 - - CASSYQQGRTGELFF TGTGCCAGCAGTTACCAACAGGGAAGGACCGGGGAGCTGTTTTTT
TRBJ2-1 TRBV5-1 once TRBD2 CASSLRTLPSGGARSYNEQFF TGCGCCAGCAGCTTGAGGACCCTCCCTAGCGGGGGGGCCCGGTCCTACAATGAGCAGTTCTTC
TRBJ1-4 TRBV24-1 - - CATSDGGTNEKLFF TGTGCCACCAGTGACGGGGGAACTAATGAAAAACTGTTTTTT
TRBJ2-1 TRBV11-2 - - CASSSGGLLDRGEQFF TGTGCCAGCAGCTCTGGGGGCCTACTCGACCGGGGTGAGCAGTTCTTC
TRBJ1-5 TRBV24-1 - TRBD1 CATSDTSSPTGDNQPQHF TGTGCCACCAGTGACACTAGCAGCCCGACAGGGGACAATCAGCCCCAGCATTTT
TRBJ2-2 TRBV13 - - CASSLLTGELFF TGTGCCAGCAGCCTTCTCACCGGGGAGCTGTTTTTT
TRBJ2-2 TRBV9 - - CASSLPGAGVTGELFF TGTGCCAGCAGCTTACCGGGCGCAGGGGTCACCGGGGAGCTGTTTTTT
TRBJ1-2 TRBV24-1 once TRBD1 CATSDRDRTGYTF TGTGCCACCAGTGACCGGGACAGGACGGGCTACACCTTC
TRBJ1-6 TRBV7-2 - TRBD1 CASSISGTGNSPLHF TGTGCCAGCAGCATCTCCGGGACAGGGAATTCACCCCTCCACTTT
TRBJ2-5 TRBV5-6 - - CASSFLNRQETQYF TGTGCCAGCAGCTTCCTTAACAGGCAAGAGACCCAGTACTTC
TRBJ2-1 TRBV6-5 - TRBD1 CASMGTGSLGMKQFF TGTGCCAGCATGGGGACAGGCTCGTTAGGGATGAAGCAGTTCTTC
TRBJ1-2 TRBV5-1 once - CASSLGGEDYGYTF TGCGCCAGCAGCTTGGGGGGCGAGGACTATGGCTACACCTTC
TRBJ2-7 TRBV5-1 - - CASGSTGLISEQYF TGCGCGAGCGGATCTACAGGGTTGATCTCCGAGCAGTACTTC
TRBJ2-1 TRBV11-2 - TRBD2 CASSIRSGGAFDEQFF TGTGCCAGCAGCATACGTAGCGGGGGGGCTTTCGATGAGCAGTTCTTC
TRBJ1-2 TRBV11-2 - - CASSLTIAQNYGYTF TGTGCCAGCAGCTTAACGATTGCACAGAACTATGGCTACACCTTC
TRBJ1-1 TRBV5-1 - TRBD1 CASSPTTGGGKNTEAFF TGCGCCAGCAGCCCGACCACAGGGGGCGGGAAGAACACTGAAGCTTTCTTT
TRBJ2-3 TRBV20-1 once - CSAITGDTQYF TGCAGTGCTATCACAGGAGATACGCAGTATTTT
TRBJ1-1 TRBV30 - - CAWSAMDTGTEAFF TGTGCCTGGAGTGCCATGGACACAGGGACTGAAGCTTTCTTT
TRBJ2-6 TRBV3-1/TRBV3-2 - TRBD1 CASSRWTGGVLPGANVLTF TGTGCCAGCAGCCGATGGACAGGGGGGGTCCTACCTGGGGCCAACGTCCTGACTTTC
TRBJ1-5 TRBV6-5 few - CASSYSIQSDQPQHF TGTGCCAGCAGTTACTCGATTCAGAGCGATCAGCCCCAGCATTTT
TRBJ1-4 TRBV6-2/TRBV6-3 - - CASSPGSGLGYEKLFF TGTGCCAGCAGCCCTGGGTCGGGGTTGGGGTATGAAAAACTGTTTTTT
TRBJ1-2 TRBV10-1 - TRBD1 CASNFPGQGYGYTF TGCGCCAGCAATTTCCCGGGACAGGGTTACGGCTACACCTTC
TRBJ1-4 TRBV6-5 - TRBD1 CASSYEGRGHEKLFF TGTGCCAGCAGTTACGAGGGCAGGGGGCACGAAAAACTGTTTTTT